This T cell receptor (beta chain) was identified during a study of T cell responses to AZD1222 COVID-19 vaccine. This CDR3 region has 14 residues. Germline V gene data show CDR1 as SGHTA and CDR2 as FQGNSA. The ends were cut back, 6 bases at V and 3 bases at J, with 14 bases in the middle. Sequencing was performed with immunoSEQ multiplex PCR; in TCRdb, only in-frame clones are kept and a portion is missing. Among some 120,000 clones listed, approximately 86% were seen once. In this sample, this clone turned up once. The V call is TRBV7-2, the J call TRBJ1-2; D is possibly TRBD1 (5 bases). This receptor was obtained from an adult in good health. This material consisted of peripheral blood, taken on day 0 of AZD1222 vaccination. The CDR3 DNA sequence: TGTGCCAGCAGTGGGCAGGGAAGGTACTATGGCTACACCTTC. Protein: CASSGQGRYYGYTF.